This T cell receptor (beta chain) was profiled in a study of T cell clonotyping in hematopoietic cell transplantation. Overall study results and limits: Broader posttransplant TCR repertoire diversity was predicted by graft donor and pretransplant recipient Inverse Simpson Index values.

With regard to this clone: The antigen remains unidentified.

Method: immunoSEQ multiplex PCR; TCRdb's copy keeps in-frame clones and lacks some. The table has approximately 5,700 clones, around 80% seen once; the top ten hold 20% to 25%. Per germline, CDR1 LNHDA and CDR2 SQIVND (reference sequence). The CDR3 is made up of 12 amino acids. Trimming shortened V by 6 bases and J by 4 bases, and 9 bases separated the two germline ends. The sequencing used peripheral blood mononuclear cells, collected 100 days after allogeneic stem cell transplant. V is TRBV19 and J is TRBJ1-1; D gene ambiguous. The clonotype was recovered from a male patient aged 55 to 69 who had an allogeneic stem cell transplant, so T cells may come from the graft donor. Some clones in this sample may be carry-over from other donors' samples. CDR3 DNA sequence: TGTGCCAGTAGAGATAGGGCCACTGAAGCTTTCTTT. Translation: CASRDRATEAFF.